This note documents a single T cell receptor (beta chain) sequence. This specimen comes from a study of blood T cell repertoires in COVID-19. Looking at the study overall: Sites in the United States, Italy and Spain provided acute and convalescent COVID-19 samples. Sources were T cells, B-cell-depleted T cells, or PBMCs; the material itself was cDNA or gDNA.

Assay: immunoSEQ multiplex PCR; the TCRdb copy retains only in-frame clones and omits some. Counted here are a few hundred thousand clones, about 89% occurring once; the ten biggest clones make up approximately 7.8%. This CDR3 contains 10 residues. V gave up 3 bases and J gave up 4 bases, with 3 bases separating them. Germline V gene data show CDR1 as SQVTM and CDR2 as ANQGSEA. Sequencing was carried out using peripheral blood. The chain joins TRBV29-1 to TRBJ1-2; D is unresolved. This receptor was obtained from a woman aged 50 to 60 who had recovered from COVID-19. CDR3 coding DNA: TGCAGCGTTGACAGCTATGGCTACACCTTC. Amino acids: CSVDSYGYTF. Variable domain in full (rest from reference TRBV29-1 and TRBJ1-2): SAVISQKPSRDICQRGTSLTIQCQVDSQVTMMFWYRQQPGQSLTLIATANQGSEATYESGFVIDKFPISRPNLTFSTLTVSNMSPEDSSIYLCSVDSYGYTFGSGTRLTVV.